These T cell receptor beta chains were read from a single sample in a study of blood T cell repertoires in COVID-19. Profiled with immunoSEQ multiplex PCR; TCRdb holds only in-frame clones, not every one. Of about 39,000 clones in the sample, roughly 85% are singletons; the top ten hold about 4%. Sequenced: peripheral blood. These receptors came from a man aged 55 to 70 with acute or convalescent COVID-19. The CDR3 runs from the conserved cysteine through the conserved F or W. A D gene is named only where the DNA matches it firmly. Not all rows give a size; the values are once, few, many and, for expanded clones, a class.

size	D	V	J	CDR3	DNA
-	TRBD1	TRBV6-1	TRBJ1-5	CASSEVQGGQPQHF	TGTGCCAGCAGTGAAGTACAGGGGGGTCAGCCCCAGCATTTT
-	TRBD1	TRBV7-2	TRBJ2-1	CASRQGRDNEQFF	TGTGCCAGCCGACAGGGGCGGGACAATGAGCAGTTCTTC
-	-	TRBV11-3	TRBJ2-7	CASSLGDSSSYEQYF	TGTGCCAGCAGCTTAGGGGACTCCAGCTCCTACGAGCAGTACTTC
-	-	TRBV2	TRBJ2-2	CASSESGLNGELFF	TGTGCCAGCAGTGAGTCGGGGTTGAACGGGGAGCTGTTTTTT
few	-	TRBV14	TRBJ1-1	CASSDLGGEAFF	TGTGCCAGCAGCGATCTCGGGGGTGAAGCTTTCTTT
-	TRBD1	TRBV6-2/TRBV6-3	TRBJ1-1	CASSYAPGGSSAEAFF	TGTGCCAGCAGTTACGCGCCAGGGGGCTCTTCGGCTGAAGCTTTCTTT
-	-	TRBV14	TRBJ2-7	CASRTIVGGGPYEQYF	TGTGCCAGCAGAACCATAGTTGGCGGAGGACCCTACGAGCAGTACTTC
-	-	TRBV28	TRBJ1-2	CASQPLRVVSRASPGYTF	TGTGCCAGCCAACCCCTGCGGGTGGTTTCTAGGGCTTCGCCTGGCTACACCTTC
-	TRBD1	TRBV29-1	TRBJ2-7	CSVLFPGTGTYEQYF	TGCAGCGTTCTTTTCCCCGGGACAGGGACCTACGAGCAGTACTTC
-	TRBD1	TRBV18	TRBJ2-5	CASSLSRSGQGQETQYF	TGTGCCAGCTCACTGTCCCGGTCCGGACAGGGGCAAGAGACCCAGTACTTC
-	-	TRBV7-2	TRBJ1-2	CASSLAQVTSGYTF	TGTGCCAGCAGCTTAGCCCAGGTTACTAGTGGCTACACCTTC
-	TRBD1	TRBV2	TRBJ2-3	CATRGLGGNTDTQYF	TGTGCCACCCGAGGGTTAGGGGGCAACACAGATACGCAGTATTTT
-	-	TRBV29-1	TRBJ1-5	CSAGYSNQPQHF	TGCAGCGCAGGCTATAGCAATCAGCCCCAGCATTTT
-	-	TRBV18	TRBJ1-5	CASSTGRNQPQHF	TGTGCCAGCTCAACCGGTCGCAATCAGCCCCAGCATTTT
-	TRBD1	TRBV18	TRBJ1-5	CASSAGQGDNQPQHF	TGTGCCAGCTCAGCTGGACAGGGGGACAATCAGCCCCAGCATTTT
-	-	TRBV7-9	TRBJ2-1	CASSRNTGQTYNEQFF	TGTGCCAGCAGCAGAAACACCGGACAGACCTACAATGAGCAGTTCTTC
-	-	TRBV7-6	TRBJ1-4	CASSLGGLGQEKLFF	TGTGCCAGCAGCTTAGGGGGGCTAGGTCAAGAAAAACTGTTTTTT
-	-	TRBV2	TRBJ2-7	CASNDGPEEQYF	TGTGCCAGCAACGACGGTCCGGAGGAGCAGTACTTC
-	TRBD1	TRBV19	TRBJ1-3	CASRTGAGNTIYF	TGTGCCAGTAGGACAGGGGCCGGAAACACCATATATTTT
-	TRBD1	TRBV7-8	TRBJ2-2	CASSTQGATTGELFF	TGTGCCAGCAGCACACAGGGGGCTACCACCGGGGAGCTGTTTTTT
-	TRBD1	TRBV30	TRBJ1-2	CAWSARAGTGYGYTF	TGTGCCTGGAGTGCCCGAGCCGGGACAGGGTATGGCTACACCTTC
-	-	TRBV25-1	TRBJ1-1	CASSLGALNTEAFF	TGTGCCAGCAGCTTAGGGGCCCTGAACACTGAAGCTTTCTTT
-	-	TRBV6-5	TRBJ1-1	CASSYSPQGSNTEAFF	TGTGCCAGCAGTTACTCTCCCCAGGGGTCGAACACTGAAGCTTTCTTT
-	-	TRBV24-1	TRBJ2-3	CATSDPGDSTDTQYF	TGTGCCACCAGTGATCCGGGGGATAGCACAGATACGCAGTATTTT
-	TRBD2	TRBV30	TRBJ2-1	CAWSWDLAGQQFF	TGTGCCTGGAGTTGGGACCTAGCGGGTCAGCAGTTCTTC
-	TRBD1	TRBV7-9	TRBJ1-2	CASSPSTGNGYTF	TGTGCCAGCAGCCCCTCGACAGGGAATGGCTACACCTTC
-	-	TRBV6-6	TRBJ1-4	CASSNRGQPNNEKLFF	TGTGCCAGCAGTAACCGCGGACAGCCAAATAATGAAAAACTGTTTTTT
once	-	TRBV7-9	TRBJ1-1	CASSSPAGNTEAFF	TGTGCCAGCAGCTCCCCTGCAGGGAACACTGAAGCTTTCTTT
-	TRBD1	TRBV19	TRBJ2-3	CASGRQGATDTQYF	TGTGCCAGCGGACGACAGGGAGCCACAGATACGCAGTATTTT
few	-	TRBV10-1	TRBJ1-1	CASSRPGAFF	TGCGCCAGCTCTCGCCCCGGAGCTTTCTTT
-	TRBD1	TRBV18	TRBJ2-6	CASSPGQARSGANVLTF	TGTGCCAGCTCACCGGGACAGGCCCGCTCTGGGGCCAACGTCCTGACTTTC
-	-	TRBV5-6	TRBJ1-2	CASSYPYGYTF	TGTGCCAGCAGCTATCCGTATGGCTACACCTTC
-	-	TRBV7-2	TRBJ2-7	CASSRGGMGYEQYF	TGTGCCAGCAGCAGGGGGGGGATGGGGTACGAGCAGTACTTC
-	TRBD2	TRBV6-5	TRBJ2-7	CASSVGDYLYEQYF	TGTGCCAGCTCCGTGGGGGACTACCTATACGAGCAGTACTTC
few	-	TRBV2	TRBJ2-2	CASSESRGNTGELFF	TGTGCCAGCAGTGAGTCCAGGGGGAACACCGGGGAGCTGTTTTTT
-	-	TRBV6-2/TRBV6-3	TRBJ1-1	CASSGTDRGRDTEAFF	TGTGCCAGCAGTGGTACGGATAGGGGGAGGGACACTGAAGCTTTCTTT
-	TRBD1	TRBV18	TRBJ2-7	CASSNRGYEQYF	TGTGCCAGCTCAAACAGGGGCTACGAGCAGTACTTC
few	TRBD1	TRBV10-3	TRBJ1-2	CAISGQGANYGYTF	TGTGCCATCAGTGGACAGGGGGCGAACTATGGCTACACCTTC
-	-	TRBV6-1	TRBJ2-5	CASSPQGGRETQYF	TGTGCCAGCAGCCCACAGGGCGGACGGGAGACCCAGTACTTC
-	TRBD1	TRBV7-9	TRBJ2-3	CASTPGTGGETDTQYF	TGTGCCAGCACACCCGGGACAGGGGGCGAAACAGATACGCAGTATTTT
-	TRBD1	TRBV9	TRBJ1-6	CASTEDRPFYNSPLHF	TGTGCCAGCACCGAGGACAGGCCGTTTTATAATTCACCCCTCCACTTT
few	TRBD1	TRBV2	TRBJ1-2	CASSTGQGAGGYTF	TGTGCCAGCAGTACCGGACAGGGGGCGGGCGGCTACACCTTC